The 13 T cell receptor beta chains below all came from one sample that was sequenced in a study of T cell responses to AZD1222 COVID-19 vaccine. Only in-frame clones appear in the TCRdb table, and some are missing; sequencing was by immunoSEQ multiplex PCR. The data contain over 85,000 clones, 89% of them singletons. Sequencing used peripheral blood, obtained 28 days after the second AZD1222 dose. The receptor source for this set is an adult who received the AZD1222 COVID-19 vaccine.

By sample share, this clone is medium-sized. The V call is TRBV3-1 (or the pseudogene TRBV3-2), the J call TRBJ2-2; D not certain. Germline V gene data show CDR1 as LGHDT and CDR2 as YNNKEL (reference sequence). The CDR3 extends over 12 amino acids. Trimming took off 4 bases at V and 5 bases at J, with 5 bases between the two ends. The CDR3 region has the DNA TGTGCCAGCAGCCCTAAGACCGGGGAGCTGTTTTTT. Protein sequence: CASSPKTGELFF.

V and J are TRBV7-2 and TRBJ1-6; TRBD1 matches at 8 bases. The V and J ends lost 0 bases and 6 bases, in that order; junction bases with no gene match: 1. This CDR3 has 15 residues. Germline V lookup: CDR1 SGHTA, CDR2 FQGNSA. The CDR3 DNA sequence: TGTGCCAGCAGCTTAGCTGACAGGGGTAATTCACCCCTCCACTTT. Amino acids: CASSLADRGNSPLHF.

The chain combines TRBV24-1 with TRBJ2-7; 7 nucleotides align to TRBD1. The germline CDR1 and CDR2 sequences are KGHDR and SFDVKD. V shed 5 bases, J shed 2 bases, and the junction held 14 bases outside the gene matches. This CDR3 is 17 amino acids long. The CDR3 protein is CATSALIPGTAAYEQYF. CDR3 in DNA: TGTGCCACCAGTGCCCTAATCCCCGGGACAGCGGCCTACGAGCAGTACTTC.

The rearrangement links TRBV18 to TRBJ1-2, with D uncertain. Germline assignment: CDR1 KGHSH and CDR2 LQKENI. Trimming left V 3 bases short and J 8 bases short, with 16 bases between. CDR3 length: 14 amino acids. CDR3 sequence reads: CASSPDGSISGYTF. The DNA of the CDR3 is TGTGCCAGCTCACCGGACGGCTCGATTAGCGGCTACACCTTC.

V is TRBV2 and J is TRBJ1-1; TRBD1 might be the D (5 bases). The CDR3 has 12 amino acids. Germline V gives CDR1 SNHLY, CDR2 FYNNEI. Trimming left V 4 bases short and J 6 bases short, with 9 bases between. The chain's CDR3 is CASSGRGSEAFF. The CDR3 DNA reads as TGTGCCAGCAGTGGTAGGGGATCTGAAGCTTTCTTT.

The rearrangement uses TRBV11-3 and TRBJ2-3; TRBD2 agrees at 9 bases. The CDR3 runs to 14 residues. V shed 3 bases and J 2 bases; nucleotides not matched to a gene: 0. CDR1 and CDR2 (germline): SGHNT, YENEEA. The CDR3 is CASSLGLATDTQYF. In nucleotides, the CDR3 is TGTGCCAGCAGCTTGGGACTAGCCACAGATACGCAGTATTTT.

As concerns this clone: Other DNA sequences in the sample encode the same CDR3. This chain connects TRBV12-3 or TRBV12-4 to TRBJ1-2; unclear D gene. This CDR3 spans 13 amino acids. V shed 1 base and J shed 2 bases, with 5 bases lying between them. This CDR3 reads CASSLGGNYGYTF. CDR3 coding DNA: TGTGCCAGCAGTTTAGGGGGAAACTATGGCTACACCTTC.

The V gene is TRBV5-1, the J gene TRBJ1-2; possibly TRBD1 for D (5 bases). Per the germline V gene, CDR1 is SGHRS and CDR2 is YFSETQ. Deletions cut 4 bases from V and 8 bases from J, with 21 bases between. This CDR3 has 15 residues. The CDR3 loop reads CASSLATDRDGGYTF. The CDR3, as DNA: TGCGCCAGCAGCCTCGCCACTGACAGAGATGGGGGCTACACCTTC. Full variable domain (rest looked up from reference TRBV5-1 and TRBJ1-2): KAGVTQTPRYLIKTRGQQVTLSCSPISGHRSVSWYQQTPGQGLQFLFEYFSETQRNKGNFPGRFSGRQFSNSRSEMNVSTLELGDSALYLCASSLATDRDGGYTFGSGTRLTVV.

This chain joins TRBV10-3 and TRBJ1-2; D is undetermined. Germline CDR1 and CDR2: ENHRY and SYGVKD. The ends were cut back, 2 bases at V and 4 bases at J, with 35 bases in the middle. This CDR3 spans 22 amino acids. CDR3 residues: CAISEALNPPRRERIRGYGYTF. The DNA for the CDR3 is TGTGCCATCAGTGAGGCACTAAATCCCCCCCGCCGAGAGAGAATTAGAGGCTATGGCTACACCTTC.

The chain has TRBV7-8 and TRBJ1-5; 8 bases map to TRBD1. This CDR3 is built from 16 residues. V dropped 1 base and J dropped 8; count of bases not matched to a gene: 10. Germline V lookup: CDR1 SGHVS, CDR2 FQNEAQ. Written as DNA, the CDR3 is TGTGCCAGCAGCTTAGGGACAGGGATCCGCAAGAAGCCCCAGCATTTT. This translates into CASSLGTGIRKKPQHF.

This rearrangement joins TRBV11-2 to TRBJ2-7; unclear D gene. The V gene's germline CDR1 is SGHAT and CDR2 FQNNGV. The CDR3 totals 11 residues. V was trimmed by 0 bases and J by 4 bases, leaving 1 base between them. CDR3 nucleotides: TGTGCCAGCAGCTTAGAGTACGAGCAGTACTTC. The encoded protein is CASSLEYEQYF.

The V and J genes are TRBV10-3 and TRBJ2-3, with D tentatively TRBD1 (6 bases). V was pared by 3 bases and J by 4 bases, with 14 bases between. The CDR3 is 15 residues long. Germline loops: CDR1 ENHRY, CDR2 SYGVKD. The CDR3 sequence is CAISDRGPTSDTQYF. The CDR3 DNA sequence: TGTGCCATCAGTGACAGGGGCCCTACGTCAGATACGCAGTATTTT.

The rearrangement joins TRBV5-5 to TRBJ2-7, with 9 positions matching TRBD2. Trimming cost V 2 bases and J 4 bases; bases outside gene matches: 1. The CDR3 has 13 residues. Germline V gene lookup returns CDR1 SGHKS and CDR2 YYEKEE (reference sequence). The CDR3 sequence: CASSFTSGYEQYF. In nucleotides, the CDR3 is TGTGCCAGCAGCTTCACTAGCGGGTACGAGCAGTACTTC.